These 25 T cell receptor beta chains were all obtained from the same sample, sequenced in a study of cytomegalovirus exposure and HLA in healthy donors. The PCR ran on 60 Vbeta and 13 Jbeta primers. The data were produced by immunoSEQ multiplex PCR, yet TCRdb's version contains in-frame clones alone and is incomplete. This listing includes 100,000 to 150,000 clones. What was sequenced was PBMCs. The origin of the receptors is a man between 35 and 55 years old in good health and CMV-seronegative.

This chain uses TRBV14 with TRBJ2-2; 7 positions agree with TRBD2. Germline values: CDR1 SGHDN, CDR2 FVKESK. The length of the CDR3 is 17 residues. Trimming cost V 1 base and J 6 bases; bases outside gene matches: 11. The CDR3 region is CASSQGQAGMGSGELFF. DNA for the CDR3: TGTGCCAGCAGCCAAGGTCAAGCGGGAATGGGGTCCGGGGAGCTGTTTTTT.

The chain has TRBV7-8 and TRBJ1-4, with D possibly TRBD1 on 6 matching bases. V was shortened by 5 bases and J by 4 bases, with 11 bases between the two germline ends. The CDR3 spans 14 residues. Germline V gene sequence: CDR1 SGHVS, CDR2 FQNEAQ. CDR3 region: CASSRSGVNEKLFF. The CDR3 DNA is TGTGCCAGCAGCCGCTCAGGGGTTAATGAAAAACTGTTTTTT.

The rearrangement joins TRBV5-1 to TRBJ1-2, with 7 bases aligning to TRBD1. The germline CDR1 and CDR2 sequences are SGHRS and YFSETQ. Germline trimming cut 4 bases from V and 8 bases from J; bases unmatched to any gene: 17. The CDR3 runs to 16 residues. The DNA of the CDR3 is TGCGCCAGCAGCCCGGGGACAGAACCCCGGCCTGGAGGCTACACCTTC. As protein: CASSPGTEPRPGGYTF.

The gene calls are TRBV11-3 and TRBJ2-5, with TRBD1 matching over 7 bases. The CDR3 covers 16 residues. CDR1 SGHNT and CDR2 YENEEA come from the germline V gene. V shed 0 bases, J shed 6 bases, and the junction held 10 bases outside the gene matches. CDR3 in amino acids: CASSLEASGGKKTQYF. The DNA for the CDR3 is TGTGCCAGCAGCTTAGAAGCATCAGGGGGTAAAAAGACCCAGTACTTC.

The gene calls are TRBV5-4 and TRBJ2-5; 7 bases map to TRBD2. V trimming: 0 bases; J trimming: 6 bases; junction bases outside the gene matches: 5. The CDR3 has 14 residues. Germline assignment: CDR1 SGHNT and CDR2 YYREEE (reference sequence). The CDR3 sequence is CASSLAGTIQTQYF. DNA for the CDR3: TGTGCCAGCAGCTTGGCCGGGACTATACAGACCCAGTACTTC. The full variable domain, completed using reference TRBV5-4 and TRBJ2-5, is ETGVTQSPTHLIKTRGQQVTLRCSSQSGHNTVSWYQQALGQGPQFIFQYYREEENGRGNFPPRFSGLQFPNYSSELNVNALELDDSALYLCASSLAGTIQTQYFGPGTRLLVL.

V gene TRBV30 combines with J gene TRBJ2-2; D remains unclear. The germline V and J ends were trimmed by 0 bases and 9 bases, with 8 bases remaining between them. CDR1 is GTSNPN, CDR2 SVGIG, per germline (reference sequence). There are 12 residues in the CDR3. The CDR3 DNA sequence: TGTGCCTGGAGTGTACCATACAGGGAGCTGTTTTTT. Translation: CAWSVPYRELFF.

This chain links TRBV5-8 with TRBJ2-7, with 9 positions matching TRBD1. This CDR3 comprises 14 residues. With V trimmed by 4 bases and J by 6 bases, 8 bases remained unmatched. Germline CDR1 is SGHTS and CDR2 is YDEGEE. The CDR3 nucleotides read TGTGCCAGCAGCAGCCGGGACAGGGCCCTCGAGCAGTACTTC. Translated: CASSSRDRALEQYF. The whole variable domain, filled in from reference TRBV5-8 and TRBJ2-7, reads EAGVTQSPTHLIKTRGQQATLRCSPISGHTSVYWYQQALGLGLQFLLWYDEGEERNRGNFPPRFSGRQFPNYSSELNVNALELEDSALYLCASSSRDRALEQYFGPGTRLTVT.

The rearrangement joins TRBV19 to TRBJ1-5; 7 bases line up with TRBD1. The CDR3 extends over 15 amino acids. The germline gives CDR1 LNHDA, CDR2 SQIVND (reference sequence). The V gene end was trimmed by 10 bases and the J gene end by 1 base; junction bases not matched to a gene: 10. The CDR3 protein is CAIGDRVGSNQPQHF. CDR3 in DNA: TGTGCCATAGGAGACAGGGTTGGAAGCAATCAGCCCCAGCATTTT.

V gene TRBV2 combines with J gene TRBJ1-3; a weak D match, TRBD1 (6 bases). Trimming left V 8 bases short and J 9 bases short, with 20 bases between. The germline V gene encodes CDR1 SNHLY and CDR2 FYNNEI. The CDR3 runs to 14 residues. CDR3 nucleotide sequence: TGTGCCAGCCTCCGGGACACACAGTTCGGCACCATATATTTT. Encoded protein: CASLRDTQFGTIYF.

The rearrangement uses TRBV5-4 and TRBJ2-2; a weak D match, TRBD2 (6 bases). Trimming stripped 0 bases from V and 2 bases from J, with 8 bases between. There are 15 residues in the CDR3. Per the germline V gene, CDR1 is SGHNT and CDR2 is YYREEE (reference sequence). This chain's CDR3 is CASSLGGANTGELFF. CDR3 bases: TGTGCCAGCAGCTTGGGCGGGGCTAACACCGGGGAGCTGTTTTTT.

V is TRBV4-1 and J is TRBJ2-5; 10 bases are shared with TRBD2. Germline CDR1 reads MGHRA; CDR2 reads YSYEKL. The trim removed 0 bases at V and 3 bases at J, leaving 4 bases unmatched. The CDR3 is 16 residues long. The CDR3 nucleotides read TGCGCCAGCAGCCAAGACTCCCTAGCGGGAGAAGAGACCCAGTACTTC. Translation gives CASSQDSLAGEETQYF.

J is TRBJ2-7 and V is TRBV7-2; D remains ambiguous. Trimming stripped 1 base from V and 3 bases from J, with 10 bases between. The CDR3 is 14 amino acids. The V gene's germline CDR1 is SGHTA and CDR2 FQGNSA. The CDR3: CASSLGGVGYEQYF. DNA for the CDR3: TGTGCCAGCAGCTTAGGAGGAGTAGGCTACGAGCAGTACTTC.

This chain links TRBV27 with TRBJ1-4; D might be TRBD1 (5 bases). The length of the CDR3 is 16 residues. CDR1 MNHEY and CDR2 SMNVEV come from the germline V gene (reference sequence). V shed 5 bases and J shed 1 base, with 14 bases lying between them. CDR3 sequence reads: CASSQGPGGTNEKLFF. The CDR3 nucleotides read TGTGCCAGCAGTCAAGGTCCGGGGGGAACTAATGAAAAACTGTTTTTT.

The chain employs TRBV6-5 and TRBJ2-5, with TRBD2 as a possible D gene (5 bases). The DNA end is more similar to TRBJ2-7, so the J call may be wrong. From germline, CDR1 is MNHEY and CDR2 SVGAGI. The CDR3 totals 14 residues. This CDR3 reads CASSYERKSYEQYF. The CDR3 DNA reads as TGTGCCAGCAGTTACGAGCGGAAGTCCTACGAGCAGTACTTC.

The chain joins TRBV30 to TRBJ2-1; D might be TRBD1 (6 bases). The CDR3 runs to 12 residues. V shed 6 bases and J shed 5 bases, with 11 bases lying between them. Per the germline V gene, CDR1 is GTSNPN and CDR2 is SVGIG (reference sequence). The DNA of the CDR3 is TGTGCCTGCTCTACAGGGAACAATGAGCAGTTCTTC. Its protein is CACSTGNNEQFF.

J is TRBJ1-1 and V is TRBV30, with a tentative D call TRBD1 (5 bases). Germline V gene sequence: CDR1 GTSNPN, CDR2 SVGIG (reference sequence). This CDR3 has 14 residues. Trimming took 0 bases from V and 5 from J, leaving 13 bases between them. CDR3 region: CAWSVSRVGTEAFF. The CDR3 nucleotides read TGTGCCTGGAGTGTATCCAGGGTTGGTACTGAAGCTTTCTTT.

V usage is TRBV28 and J usage is TRBJ1-3; D is possibly TRBD1 (5 bases). The germline CDR1 and CDR2 sequences are MDHEN and SYDVKM. V was trimmed by 2 bases and J by 1 base, leaving 12 bases between them. CDR3 size: 16 residues. The CDR3 spells CASSLEATESGNTIYF. The CDR3 nucleotides are TGTGCCAGCAGTTTAGAGGCGACAGAGTCTGGAAACACCATATATTTT.

The chain has TRBV13 and TRBJ2-1, with D unresolved. Germline CDR1 and CDR2: PRHDT and FYEKMQ (reference sequence). The CDR3 has 15 residues. Trimming pared 5 bases from V and 0 bases from J, leaving 11 bases between. The CDR3 reads CASSPQVRSYNEQFF. CDR3 DNA sequence: TGTGCCAGCAGCCCCCAGGTCCGCTCCTACAATGAGCAGTTCTTC. Using reference TRBV13 and TRBJ2-1 for the parts outside the CDR3, the full variable domain is AAGVIQSPRHLIKEKRETATLKCYPIPRHDTVYWYQQGPGQDPQFLISFYEKMQSDKGSIPDRFSAQQFSDYHSELNMSSLELGDSALYFCASSPQVRSYNEQFFGPGTRLTVL.

The chain uses TRBV25-1 and TRBJ2-7; no definite D call. Germline V gene lookup returns CDR1 MGHDK and CDR2 SYGVNS. The V and J ends lost 0 bases and 0 bases respectively, with 18 bases between them. The CDR3 is 18 amino acids. CDR3 DNA sequence: TGTGCCAGCAGTGAATATACGTTGATAGAGGCACCCTCCTACGAGCAGTACTTC. This codes for CASSEYTLIEAPSYEQYF.

The chain couples TRBV5-1 to TRBJ1-5; 9 bases match TRBD1. V lost 4 bases and J lost 3; bases outside the gene matches: 5. Germline V gene sequence: CDR1 SGHRS, CDR2 YFSETQ. This CDR3 contains 15 residues. CDR3 protein: CASSPTGGINQPQHF. CDR3 DNA sequence: TGCGCCAGCAGCCCGACAGGGGGGATCAATCAGCCCCAGCATTTT. The full variable domain, completed using reference TRBV5-1 and TRBJ1-5, is KAGVTQTPRYLIKTRGQQVTLSCSPISGHRSVSWYQQTPGQGLQFLFEYFSETQRNKGNFPGRFSGRQFSNSRSEMNVSTLELGDSALYLCASSPTGGINQPQHFGDGTRLSIL.

The gene calls are TRBV18 and TRBJ2-3, with 7 bases that match TRBD2. The CDR3 covers 14 residues. Germline CDR1 and CDR2: KGHSH and LQKENI. The V segment lost 6 bases and the J segment 4 bases; nucleotides outside the gene matches: 7. As DNA, the CDR3 is TGTGCCAGCTCCATCAGACTAGCCCCAGATACGCAGTATTTT. It encodes CASSIRLAPDTQYF.

The chain is built from TRBV10-2 and TRBJ2-5; weak D call: TRBD2 (6 bases). Germline V gene lookup returns CDR1 WSHSY and CDR2 SAAADI. The CDR3 is made up of 13 amino acids. The CDR3 loop is CAAGPGSQETQYF. The CDR3 nucleotides read TGCGCAGCGGGCCCCGGGAGTCAAGAGACCCAGTACTTC.

The J gene is TRBJ2-7, the V gene TRBV6-5; 9 nucleotides match TRBD1. Trimming took 5 bases from V and 3 from J; bases not matched to a gene: 5. From germline, CDR1 is MNHEY and CDR2 SVGAGI. The CDR3 has 14 amino acids. The CDR3: CASSDGTGYYEQYF. In DNA, the CDR3 is TGTGCCAGCAGTGACGGGACAGGGTACTACGAGCAGTACTTC.

CDR3: CASSFRSGNSEQYF. The CDR3 bases are TGTGCCAGCAGCTTCCGGTCGGGCAATAGCGAGCAGTACTTC. The J gene is TRBJ2-5, the V gene TRBV5-4; D uncertain. The closer fit of TRBJ2-7 to the DNA end suggests the J call may be wrong. The CDR3 consists of 14 residues. Looked up from germline, CDR1 is SGHNT and CDR2 is YYREEE (reference sequence).

The chain employs TRBV18 and TRBJ2-2, with D possibly being TRBD1 (5 bases). This CDR3 spans 16 amino acids. V dropped 0 bases and J dropped 6 bases, with 14 bases sitting between them. From germline, CDR1 is KGHSH and CDR2 LQKENI. The CDR3 sequence is CASSPPSGAGAGELFF. CDR3 sequence (DNA): TGTGCCAGCTCACCACCAAGTGGGGCTGGGGCCGGGGAGCTGTTTTTT.